These 16 T cell receptor beta chains were sequenced from one sample in a study of T cell repertoires in cytomegalovirus infection. TCRdb reanalysed the reads using MiXCR and keeps one entry per CDR3 protein. The sample holds some 350,000 distinct CDR3 sequences, just under 35% seen once. These TCRs' antigens remain unknown. The material was cultured PBMCs, obtained from culture after CMV antigen stimulation. These receptors came from a human donor in good health (CMV status not recorded). Some clones in this sample may be carry-over from other donors' samples.

This clonotype was recorded a few times. The chain combines TRBV28 with TRBJ2-5, with D maybe TRBD1 (6 bases). Germline V gene lookup returns CDR1 MDHEN and CDR2 SYDVKM. The length of the CDR3 is 13 residues. V was cut by 6 bases and J by 2 bases, with 10 bases left in between. The CDR3 loop is CASRRTAQETQYF. As DNA, the CDR3 is TGTGCCAGCAGGCGGACAGCACAAGAGACCCAGTACTTC.

In this sample, this clonotype turned up a few times. The V and J genes are TRBV6-1 and TRBJ2-3, with 9 nucleotides matching TRBD2. Looked up from germline, CDR1 is MNHNS and CDR2 is SASEGT. Losses at the gene ends were 10 bases for V and 7 bases for J; bases not matched to a gene: 9. This CDR3 is 13 amino acids long. This CDR3 reads CATRGTSSYTQYF. CDR3 coding DNA: TGTGCCACCCGAGGGACTAGCAGTTATACGCAGTATTTT.

This clonotype was seen ten or more times. The chain uses TRBV7-2 and TRBJ2-5; D may correspond to TRBD1 or TRBD2 (6 bases each). The V and J ends lost 4 bases and 4 bases respectively, with 19 bases between them. The germline gives CDR1 SGHTA, CDR2 FQGNSA. This CDR3 is built from 16 residues. CDR3 DNA sequence: TGTGCCAGCAGCTCGCAATGGGGGGCATACGGAGAGACCCAGTACTTC. This translates into CASSSQWGAYGETQYF.

The chain joins TRBV3-1 to TRBJ1-1; D is undetermined. Per germline, CDR1 LGHDT and CDR2 YNNKEL (reference sequence). This CDR3 is built from 12 residues. V gave up 1 base and J gave up 8 bases, with 8 bases separating them. CDR3 DNA: TGTGCCAGCAGCCAAGGTAGTCAGGAAGCTTTCTTT. This codes for CASSQGSQEAFF.

The table lists this clonotype with many counts. CDR3 in amino acids: CASSLDRVTQYF. The CDR3, as DNA: TGTGCCAGCAGCCTGGACAGGGTGACGCAGTATTTT. This rearrangement joins TRBV7-2 to TRBJ2-3, with 8 bases lining up with TRBD1. CDR3 size: 12 residues. In germline, CDR1 is SGHTA, CDR2 FQGNSA. With 5 bases clipped from V and 9 bases from J, the junction kept 4 bases outside the gene matches.

The chain has TRBV25-1 and TRBJ2-2; the match to TRBD1 covers 8 bases. Germline trimming cut 6 bases from V and 4 bases from J; bases unmatched to any gene: 4. This CDR3 is 14 amino acids long. Germline lookup yields CDR1 MGHDK and CDR2 SYGVNS. The CDR3, as DNA: TGTGCCAGCAGGACAGGGGCCGGCACCGGGGAGCTGTTTTTT. Translated: CASRTGAGTGELFF.

In this sample, this clonotype turned up a few times. The genes are TRBV28 and TRBJ2-4; 9 nucleotides align to TRBD2. With 2 bases clipped from V and 2 bases from J, the junction kept 1 base outside the gene matches. CDR3 length equals 15 residues. CDR1 and CDR2 (germline): MDHEN, SYDVKM. This CDR3 reads CASSLAGGPKNIQYF. Written as DNA, the CDR3 is TGTGCCAGCAGTTTAGCGGGAGGGCCCAAAAACATTCAGTACTTC. Combining the CDR3 with reference TRBV28 and TRBJ2-4 gives the whole variable domain DVKVTQSSRYLVKRTGEKVFLECVQDMDHENMFWYRQDPGLGLRLIYFSYDVKMKEKGDIPEGYSVSREKKERFSLILESASTNQTSMYLCASSLAGGPKNIQYFGAGTRLSVL.

The chain links TRBV29-1 to TRBJ2-1; D unresolved. V shed 3 bases and J shed 7 bases, with 13 bases lying between them. The CDR3 has 13 residues. Germline V CDR1 and CDR2: SQVTM, ANQGSEA. The CDR3 is CSVERPPKNEQFF. CDR3 nucleotides: TGCAGCGTTGAGCGGCCCCCGAAGAATGAGCAGTTCTTC.

This clonotype was picked up a small number of times. This chain uses TRBV6-2 or TRBV6-3 with TRBJ2-5, with a possible D match to TRBD1 (6 bases). There are 17 residues in the CDR3. Germline loops: CDR1 MNHEY, CDR2 SVGEGT. The V end was cut by 5 bases, the J end by 2 bases, with 21 bases between. The CDR3 coding sequence is TGTGCCAGCAGTCCCCCCTACGATCAGGACAGACAAGAGACCCAGTACTTC. Translation: CASSPPYDQDRQETQYF.

This clonotype has only a few counts. The chain has TRBV23-1 and TRBJ2-1; 15 positions agree with TRBD2. TRBV23-1 is an ORF; its function is uncertain. The J segment lost 5 bases and the V segment lost 2 bases, leaving 16 bases of the junction unmatched. The CDR3 spans 21 residues. The CDR3 region has the DNA TGCGCCAGCAGTCAACCTGACATGGGCAGGACTAGCGGGAGGGTTAACAATGAGCAGTTCTTC. Its translation is CASSQPDMGRTSGRVNNEQFF.

The gene calls are TRBV19 and TRBJ1-1; D is unresolved. The length of the CDR3 is 12 residues. Germline V gene lookup returns CDR1 LNHDA and CDR2 SQIVND (reference sequence). Trimming removed 4 bases at V and 2 bases at J, with 5 bases between. DNA of the CDR3: TGTGCCAGTAGTACCATCAACACTGAAGCTTTCTTT. Translation: CASSTINTEAFF.

In the case of this clonotype: Because the CDR3's place on the DNA is in doubt, the DNA is left out and the CDR3 is given as listed by TCRdb. The chain links TRBV29-1 to TRBJ2-3; TRBD1 was called by the table and not checked on the DNA. Both ends counted, the CDR3 spans 14 residues. Germline CDR1 is SQVTM and CDR2 is ANQGSEA. CDR3: CSVATGSFGDTQFF.

V usage is TRBV7-6 and J usage is TRBJ1-5, with a tentative D call TRBD1 (5 bases). CDR1 is SGHVS, CDR2 FNYEAQ, per germline. The CDR3 totals 14 residues. V lost 4 bases and J 5 bases, leaving 12 bases between the germline ends. CDR3 DNA: TGTGCCAGCAGCTCCAGTGGGGGTGATCAGCCCCAGCATTTT. Amino acids: CASSSSGGDQPQHF.

This clonotype was counted many times. The genes are TRBV28 and TRBJ2-3, with D tentatively TRBD1 (5 bases). The CDR3 length is 14 residues. Per germline, CDR1 MDHEN and CDR2 SYDVKM. V was pared by 3 bases and J by 4 bases, with 11 bases between. Here the CDR3 DNA reads TGTGCCAGCAGTTTGGGGCTATCCCCAGATACGCAGTATTTT. It codes for CASSLGLSPDTQYF.

This clonotype appeared a few times. V gene TRBV30 combines with J gene TRBJ2-2; 7 nucleotides agree with TRBD1. V lost 0 bases to trimming and J lost 7 bases; unmatched junction nucleotides: 2. CDR3 size: 13 residues. Per the germline V gene, CDR1 is GTSNPN and CDR2 is SVGIG (reference sequence). CDR3 DNA sequence: TGTGCCTGGAGTGTACAGGGGATCGGGGAGCTGTTTTTT. Translation: CAWSVQGIGELFF.

This clonotype was seen many times. The gene calls are TRBV6-5 and TRBJ1-6, with no clear D. Trimming pared 0 bases from V and 5 bases from J, leaving 14 bases between. Germline V CDR1 and CDR2: MNHEY, SVGAGI. The CDR3 spans 17 residues. The CDR3: CASSYSKGGIDNSPLHF. For the CDR3, the DNA is TGTGCCAGCAGTTACTCGAAGGGAGGAATTGATAATTCACCCCTCCACTTT.